These 12 T cell receptor beta chains came from one sample sequenced in a study of cytomegalovirus exposure and HLA in healthy donors. Both 60 Vbeta primers and 13 Jbeta primers went into the PCR. Data came from immunoSEQ multiplex PCR; TCRdb stores just in-frame clones and leaves some out. The sample consists of about 160,000 clones, approximately 90% of them appearing once. Sequenced sample: PBMCs. The source of these receptors is a woman aged 25 to 45 in good health and CMV-seronegative.

This clone has only one observation. The rearrangement uses TRBV30 and TRBJ2-3, with D maybe TRBD2 (6 bases). Trimming shortened V by 4 bases and J by 0 bases, and 14 bases separated the two germline ends. The germline V gene encodes CDR1 GTSNPN and CDR2 SVGIG (reference sequence). The CDR3 is made up of 15 amino acids. This CDR3 is CAWTKGGSSTDTQYF. CDR3 DNA sequence: TGTGCCTGGACGAAGGGAGGTTCTAGCACAGATACGCAGTATTTT.

J is TRBJ2-7 and V is TRBV7-2, with D unclear. Trimming shortened V by 1 base and J by 1 base, and 11 bases separated the two germline ends. Germline V CDR1 and CDR2: SGHTA, FQGNSA. The CDR3 runs to 15 residues. This CDR3 reads CASSLEYRLSYEQYF. DNA of the CDR3: TGTGCCAGCAGCTTAGAGTACCGTCTATCCTACGAGCAGTACTTC.

In this sample, this clone turned up once. The sample carries other DNA sequences with the same CDR3. The chain is built from TRBV7-9 and TRBJ2-1; tentative D call: TRBD1 (6 bases). Trimming shortened V by 5 bases and J by 13 bases, and 15 bases separated the two germline ends. Germline loops: CDR1 SEHNR, CDR2 FQNEAQ (reference sequence). The CDR3 loop spans 12 amino acids. CDR3 residues: CASSTTGFEQFF. Written as DNA, the CDR3 is TGTGCCAGCAGCACTACAGGGTTCGAACAGTTCTTC.

The rearrangement joins TRBV18 to TRBJ1-1, with a weak D call TRBD1 (5 bases). Trimming took off 1 base at V and 0 bases at J, with 15 bases between the two ends. This CDR3 is 17 amino acids long. CDR1 and CDR2 (germline): KGHSH, LQKENI. In DNA, the CDR3 is TGTGCCAGCTCACCACTCGGGCAGGGTTGGATGAACACTGAAGCTTTCTTT. This encodes CASSPLGQGWMNTEAFF.

The J gene is TRBJ2-1, the V gene TRBV19, with 9 bases identical to TRBD2. V gave up 5 bases and J gave up 9 bases; unmatched junction bases: 17. The CDR3 is 17 residues long. The germline CDR1 and CDR2 sequences are LNHDA and SQIVND (reference sequence). CDR3 nucleotides: TGTGCCAGTAGTCCACGACTAGCGGAGGCCGGTGTGGGTGAGCAGTTCTTC. Its protein is CASSPRLAEAGVGEQFF. Supplemented by reference TRBV19 and TRBJ2-1, the full variable domain reads DGGITQSPKYLFRKEGQNVTLSCEQNLNHDAMYWYRQDPGQGLRLIYYSQIVNDFQKGDIAEGYSVSREKKESFPLTVTSAQKNPTAFYLCASSPRLAEAGVGEQFFGPGTRLTVL.

Here the CDR3 DNA reads TGTGCCAGCAGCTTGCCTAAAGAGACCCAGTACTTC. Its translation: CASSLPKETQYF. The J gene is TRBJ2-5, the V gene TRBV5-4; D unresolved. CDR1 is SGHNT, CDR2 YYREEE, per germline (reference sequence). CDR3 length: 12 amino acids. V was trimmed by 1 base and J by 3 bases, leaving 4 bases between them.

V and J are TRBV19 and TRBJ2-5; 12 bases match TRBD1. Germline-derived CDR1 and CDR2 are LNHDA and SQIVND (reference sequence). This CDR3 contains 19 residues. Unmatched junction bases numbered 14, after V lost 5 bases and J lost 1 base. The CDR3 protein is CASSPRDRGLPPSQETQYF. Written as DNA, the CDR3 is TGTGCCAGTAGTCCCCGGGACAGGGGGCTCCCGCCCAGCCAAGAGACCCAGTACTTC. Full variable domain (rest looked up from reference TRBV19 and TRBJ2-5): DGGITQSPKYLFRKEGQNVTLSCEQNLNHDAMYWYRQDPGQGLRLIYYSQIVNDFQKGDIAEGYSVSREKKESFPLTVTSAQKNPTAFYLCASSPRDRGLPPSQETQYFGPGTRLLVL.

The chain couples TRBV2 to TRBJ2-3; D gene unclear. The V gene lost 6 bases and the J gene lost 6 bases, with 10 bases spanning the gap. The V gene's germline CDR1 is SNHLY and CDR2 FYNNEI. The CDR3 consists of 12 residues. The DNA for the CDR3 is TGTGCCAGCAGCTTCAGGTTGGATACGCAGTATTTT. Translation: CASSFRLDTQYF.

The chain recombines TRBV4-3 with TRBJ2-1, with 7 bases that match TRBD2. The CDR3 totals 17 residues. Germline lookup yields CDR1 LGHNA and CDR2 YSLEER. V trimming: 0 bases; J trimming: 4 bases; junction bases outside the gene matches: 9. CDR3 in amino acids: CASSQDRPGGSYNEQFF. In DNA, the CDR3 is TGCGCCAGCAGCCAAGATCGCCCCGGGGGGTCTTACAATGAGCAGTTCTTC.

The chain links TRBV28 to TRBJ2-5; 8 nucleotides agree with TRBD2. V lost 2 bases to trimming and J lost 5 bases; unmatched junction nucleotides: 7. The CDR3 consists of 15 residues. Germline V CDR1 and CDR2: MDHEN, SYDVKM. The CDR3 reads CASSLGGTRRETQYF. The CDR3 DNA sequence: TGTGCCAGCAGTTTAGGCGGGACTAGACGGGAGACCCAGTACTTC.

The genes are TRBV7-9 and TRBJ2-4; D is uncertain. Germline V gene lookup returns CDR1 SEHNR and CDR2 FQNEAQ (reference sequence). V lost 5 bases, J lost 7 bases, and 18 bases lay in between. This CDR3 has 15 amino acids. The CDR3 reads CASSPRPTQWNIQYF. CDR3 DNA: TGTGCCAGCAGCCCGCGCCCGACTCAGTGGAACATTCAGTACTTC.

The chain uses TRBV10-3 and TRBJ2-5; TRBD2 is a possible D gene (6 bases). The CDR3 is 14 amino acids. V lost 2 bases, J lost 11 bases, and 18 bases lay in between. Germline loops: CDR1 ENHRY, CDR2 SYGVKD. The DNA of the CDR3 is TGTGCCATCAGTGAGGGTCCGGGGGAGGAGGAGCAGTACTTC. Translated, it gives CAISEGPGEEEQYF.